The T cell receptor beta chain described here comes from a study of T cell changes during pregnancy in multiple sclerosis. Measured with immunoSEQ multiplex PCR; TCRdb has only the in-frame clones, and not every one. The sample records roughly 46,000 clones, around 80% being singletons. The CDR3 extends over 15 amino acids. In germline, CDR1 is MNHNS, CDR2 SASEGT. V lost 6 bases and J 2 bases, leaving 15 bases between the germline ends. Specimen: CD4+ T cells from peripheral blood mononuclear cells, collected before pregnancy. The source is a female donor with multiple sclerosis, enrolled in a pregnancy study. The V call is TRBV6-1, the J call TRBJ2-3; D may be TRBD2 (6 bases). Here the CDR3 reads CASRSGRGDTDTQYF. The CDR3 DNA follows: TGTGCCAGCAGGTCGGGGCGGGGAGACACAGATACGCAGTATTTT.